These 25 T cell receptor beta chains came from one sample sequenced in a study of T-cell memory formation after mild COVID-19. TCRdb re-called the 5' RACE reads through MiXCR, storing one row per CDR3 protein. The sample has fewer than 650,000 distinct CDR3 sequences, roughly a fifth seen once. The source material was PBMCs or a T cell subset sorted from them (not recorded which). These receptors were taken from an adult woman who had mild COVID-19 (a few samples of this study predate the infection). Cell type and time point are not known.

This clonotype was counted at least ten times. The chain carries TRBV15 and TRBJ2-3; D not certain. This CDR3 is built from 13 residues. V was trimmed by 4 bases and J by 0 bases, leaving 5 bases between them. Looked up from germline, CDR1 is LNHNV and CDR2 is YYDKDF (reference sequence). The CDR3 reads CATSKKSTDTQYF. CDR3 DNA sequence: TGTGCCACCAGCAAGAAGAGCACAGATACGCAGTATTTT.

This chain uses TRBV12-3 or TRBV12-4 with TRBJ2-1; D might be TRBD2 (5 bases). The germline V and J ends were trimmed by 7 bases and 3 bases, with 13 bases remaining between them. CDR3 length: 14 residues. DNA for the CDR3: TGTGCCAGCATAAGAGGGTCCTTCTACAATGAGCAGTTCTTC. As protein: CASIRGSFYNEQFF.

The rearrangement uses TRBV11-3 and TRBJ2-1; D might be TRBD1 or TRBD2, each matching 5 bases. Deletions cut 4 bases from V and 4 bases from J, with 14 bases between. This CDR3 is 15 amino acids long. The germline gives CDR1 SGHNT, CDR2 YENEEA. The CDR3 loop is CASSSAGGGYNEQFF. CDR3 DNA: TGTGCCAGCAGCTCCGCGGGTGGGGGTTACAATGAGCAGTTCTTC.

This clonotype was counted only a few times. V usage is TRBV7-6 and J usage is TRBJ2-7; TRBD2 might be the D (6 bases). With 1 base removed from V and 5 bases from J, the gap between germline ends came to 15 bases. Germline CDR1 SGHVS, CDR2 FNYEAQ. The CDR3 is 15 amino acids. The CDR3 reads CASSLEYGSFHEQYF. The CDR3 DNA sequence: TGTGCCAGCAGCTTAGAGTACGGGAGTTTCCACGAGCAGTACTTC.

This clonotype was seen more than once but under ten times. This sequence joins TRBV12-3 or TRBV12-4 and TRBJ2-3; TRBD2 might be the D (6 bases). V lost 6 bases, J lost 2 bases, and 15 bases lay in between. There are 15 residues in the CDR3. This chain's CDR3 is CASSRRDSTTDTQYF. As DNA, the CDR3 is TGTGCCAGCAGCCGCCGGGACTCAACCACAGATACGCAGTATTTT.

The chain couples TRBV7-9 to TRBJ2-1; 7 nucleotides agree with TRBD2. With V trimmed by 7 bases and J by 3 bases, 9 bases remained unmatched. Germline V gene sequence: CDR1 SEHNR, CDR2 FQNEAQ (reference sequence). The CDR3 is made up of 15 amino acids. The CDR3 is CASKASGVVYNEQFF. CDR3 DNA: TGTGCCAGCAAGGCGAGCGGGGTTGTCTACAATGAGCAGTTCTTC.

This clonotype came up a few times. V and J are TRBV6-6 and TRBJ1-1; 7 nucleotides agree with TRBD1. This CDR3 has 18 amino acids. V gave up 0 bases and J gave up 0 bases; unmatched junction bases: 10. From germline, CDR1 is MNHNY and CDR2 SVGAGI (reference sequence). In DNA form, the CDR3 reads TGTGCCAGCAGTTACTCTTTTCGGCTACAGGGGTTGAACACTGAAGCTTTCTTT. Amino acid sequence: CASSYSFRLQGLNTEAFF.

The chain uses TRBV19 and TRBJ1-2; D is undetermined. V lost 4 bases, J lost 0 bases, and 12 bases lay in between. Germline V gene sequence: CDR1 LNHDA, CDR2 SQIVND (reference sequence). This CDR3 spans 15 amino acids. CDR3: CASSRRTVANYGYTF. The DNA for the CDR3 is TGTGCCAGTAGTAGGAGAACAGTGGCTAACTATGGCTACACCTTC.

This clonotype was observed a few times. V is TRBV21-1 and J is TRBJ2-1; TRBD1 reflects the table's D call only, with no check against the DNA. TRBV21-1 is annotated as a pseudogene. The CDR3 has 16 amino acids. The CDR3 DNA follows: TGTGCCAGCAGCAAAGCGCTAGGACAGTCATACAATGAGCAGTTCTTC. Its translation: CASSKALGQSYNEQFF.

DNA for the CDR3: TGTGCCAGCAGACCCGGAGGGCCGCAGACCCAGTACTTC. This encodes CASRPGGPQTQYF. V is TRBV2 and J is TRBJ2-5, with TRBD2 as a possible D gene (6 bases). Germline V gene data show CDR1 as SNHLY and CDR2 as FYNNEI. Trimming took 6 bases from V and 6 from J, leaving 14 bases between them. This CDR3 region has 13 residues. The full variable domain, rest sourced from reference TRBV2 and TRBJ2-5, is EPEVTQTPSHQVTQMGQEVILRCVPISNHLYFYWYRQILGQKVEFLVSFYNNEISEKSEIFDDQFSVERPDGSNFTLKIRSTKLEDSAMYFCASRPGGPQTQYFGPGTRLLVL.

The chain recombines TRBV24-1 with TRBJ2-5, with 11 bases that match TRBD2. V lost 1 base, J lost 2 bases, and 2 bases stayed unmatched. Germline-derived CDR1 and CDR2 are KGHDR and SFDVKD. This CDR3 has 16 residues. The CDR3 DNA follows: TGTGCCACCAGTGATTTCCGACTAGCGGGACAAGAGACCCAGTACTTC. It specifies CATSDFRLAGQETQYF.

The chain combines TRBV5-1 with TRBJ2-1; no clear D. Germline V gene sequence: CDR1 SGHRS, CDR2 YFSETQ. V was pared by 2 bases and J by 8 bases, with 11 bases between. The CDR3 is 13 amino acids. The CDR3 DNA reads TGCGCCAGCAGCTTCTACTCCGGTTATGAGCAGTTCTTC. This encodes CASSFYSGYEQFF.

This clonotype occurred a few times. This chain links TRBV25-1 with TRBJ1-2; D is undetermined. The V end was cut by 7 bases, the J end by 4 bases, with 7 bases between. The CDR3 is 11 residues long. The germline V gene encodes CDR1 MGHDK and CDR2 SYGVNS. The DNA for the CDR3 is TGTGCCAGCAAGGCCCGCTATGGCTACACCTTC. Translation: CASKARYGYTF.

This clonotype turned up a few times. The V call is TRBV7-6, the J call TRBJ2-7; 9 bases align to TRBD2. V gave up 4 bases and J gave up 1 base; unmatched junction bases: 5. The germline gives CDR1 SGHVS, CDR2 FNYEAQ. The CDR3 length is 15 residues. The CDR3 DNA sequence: TGTGCCAGCAGCTCGTGGCGGGAGGGTTCCTACGAGCAGTACTTC. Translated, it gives CASSSWREGSYEQYF.

In DNA form, the CDR3 reads TGTGCCAGCAGACAGTTGGGCGGGACAGGGGTCCCAAACTATGGCTACACCTTC. It codes for CASRQLGGTGVPNYGYTF. The chain employs TRBV12-3 or TRBV12-4 and TRBJ1-2; 10 bases map to TRBD1. J lost 2 bases, V lost 6 bases, and 15 bases had no gene match. CDR3 length: 18 amino acids.

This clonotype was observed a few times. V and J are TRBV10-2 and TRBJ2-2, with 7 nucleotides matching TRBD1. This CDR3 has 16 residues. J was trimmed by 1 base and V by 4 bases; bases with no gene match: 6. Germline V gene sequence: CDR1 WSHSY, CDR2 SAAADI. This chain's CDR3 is CASSGSRQGNTGELFF. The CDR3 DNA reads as TGCGCCAGCAGTGGCTCGCGACAGGGGAACACCGGGGAGCTGTTTTTT.

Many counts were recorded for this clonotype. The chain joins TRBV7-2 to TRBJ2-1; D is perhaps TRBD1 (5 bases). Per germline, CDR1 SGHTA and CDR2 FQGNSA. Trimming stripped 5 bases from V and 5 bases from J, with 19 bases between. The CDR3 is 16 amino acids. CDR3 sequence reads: CASSAVLLGRDNEQFF. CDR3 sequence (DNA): TGTGCCAGCAGCGCCGTGTTACTGGGCAGGGACAATGAGCAGTTCTTC.

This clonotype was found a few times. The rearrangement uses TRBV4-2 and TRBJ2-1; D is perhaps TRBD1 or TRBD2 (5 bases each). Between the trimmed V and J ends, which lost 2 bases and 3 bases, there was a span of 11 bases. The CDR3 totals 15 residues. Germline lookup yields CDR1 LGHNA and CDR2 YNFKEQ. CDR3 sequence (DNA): TGTGCCAGCAGCCAATCGAGGGGAGACTACAATGAGCAGTTCTTC. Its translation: CASSQSRGDYNEQFF.

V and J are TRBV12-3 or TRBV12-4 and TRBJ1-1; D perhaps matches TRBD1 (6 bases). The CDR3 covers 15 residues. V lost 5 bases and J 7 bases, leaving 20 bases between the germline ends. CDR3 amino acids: CASSGGAATPVEAFF. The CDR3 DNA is TGTGCCAGCAGTGGGGGGGCAGCCACCCCGGTTGAAGCTTTCTTT.

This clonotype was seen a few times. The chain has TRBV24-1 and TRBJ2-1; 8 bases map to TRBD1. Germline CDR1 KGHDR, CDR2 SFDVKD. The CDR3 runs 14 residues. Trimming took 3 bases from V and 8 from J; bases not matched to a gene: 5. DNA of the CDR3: TGTGCCACCAGTGATCGGACAGGGAGCGATGAGCAGTTCTTC. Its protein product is CATSDRTGSDEQFF.

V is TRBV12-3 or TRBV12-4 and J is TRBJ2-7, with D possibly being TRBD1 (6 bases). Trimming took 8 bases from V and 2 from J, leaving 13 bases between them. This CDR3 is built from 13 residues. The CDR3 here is CASGQYGAYEQYF. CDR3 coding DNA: TGTGCCAGCGGACAGTACGGGGCCTACGAGCAGTACTTC.

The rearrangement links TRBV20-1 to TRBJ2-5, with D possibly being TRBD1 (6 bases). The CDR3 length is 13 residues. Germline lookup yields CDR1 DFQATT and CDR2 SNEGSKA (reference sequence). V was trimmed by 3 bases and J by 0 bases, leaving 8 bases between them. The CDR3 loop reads CSARWTDQETQYF. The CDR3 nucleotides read TGCAGTGCTAGGTGGACAGACCAAGAGACCCAGTACTTC.

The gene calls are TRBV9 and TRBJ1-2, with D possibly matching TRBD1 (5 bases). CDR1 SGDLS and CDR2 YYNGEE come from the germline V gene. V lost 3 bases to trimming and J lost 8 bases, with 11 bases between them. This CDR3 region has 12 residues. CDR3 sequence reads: CASSAPGWGYTF. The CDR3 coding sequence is TGTGCCAGCAGCGCCCCAGGGTGGGGCTACACCTTC.

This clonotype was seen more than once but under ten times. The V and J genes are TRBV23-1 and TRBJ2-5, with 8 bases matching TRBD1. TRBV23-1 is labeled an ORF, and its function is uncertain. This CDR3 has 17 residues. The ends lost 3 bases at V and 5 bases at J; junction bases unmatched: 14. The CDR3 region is CASSHRCRQGMLETQYF. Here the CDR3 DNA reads TGCGCCAGCAGTCACCGTTGTAGACAGGGGATGTTGGAGACCCAGTACTTC.

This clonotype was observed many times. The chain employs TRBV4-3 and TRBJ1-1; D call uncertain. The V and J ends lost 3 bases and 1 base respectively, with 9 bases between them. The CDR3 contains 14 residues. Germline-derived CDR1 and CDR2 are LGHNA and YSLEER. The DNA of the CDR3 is TGCGCCAGCAGCCAGGGCGGAGGGAACACTGAAGCTTTCTTT. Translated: CASSQGGGNTEAFF.